These T cell receptor beta chains were read from a single sample in a study of T cells in Graves' hyperthyroidism and ophthalmopathy. TCRdb ran MiXCR on the multiplex PCR reads and lists one entry per CDR3 protein. The table lists about 400,000 distinct CDR3 sequences, about 15% of them singletons. Sequenced sample: blood. All receptors come from a woman in her thirties with Graves' hyperthyroidism. Both conserved end residues are part of each CDR3. The D gene is left open where the match is weak. Where a row states a size, it is once, few, many or the class of an expanded clone; other rows omit it.

abundance: many; d_gene: TRBD1; j_gene: TRBJ1-2; v_gene: TRBV28; CDR3nt: TGTGCCAGCAGTTCGGGACAGGGCTATGGCTACACCTTC; CDR3aa: CASSSGQGYGYTF
abundance: few; d_gene: TRBD1; j_gene: TRBJ2-1; v_gene: TRBV29-1; CDR3nt: TGCAGCGCCCCTTCAGGGGGCTCCTACAATGAGCAGTTCTTC; CDR3aa: CSAPSGGSYNEQFF
abundance: many; d_gene: .; j_gene: TRBJ2-6; v_gene: TRBV28; CDR3nt: TGTGCCAGCAAAGGGGCATGGTCTGGGGCCAACGTCCTGACTTTC; CDR3aa: CASKGAWSGANVLTF
abundance: many; d_gene: TRBD2; j_gene: TRBJ2-1; v_gene: TRBV11-3; CDR3nt: TGTGCCAGCAGCCCCGGCCGGACTAGCGGGAACAATGAGCAGTTCTTC; CDR3aa: CASSPGRTSGNNEQFF
abundance: many; d_gene: .; j_gene: TRBJ2-7; v_gene: TRBV30; CDR3nt: TGTGCCTCGAGCGAGTTGGGGGTCCCCTACGAGCAGTACTTC; CDR3aa: CASSELGVPYEQYF
abundance: .; d_gene: TRBD2; j_gene: TRBJ2-5; v_gene: TRBV20-1; CDR3nt: TGCAGTGCTATAGGGACTAGCGGGAGGGCCGGAGAGACCCAGTACTTC; CDR3aa: CSAIGTSGRAGETQYF
abundance: .; d_gene: TRBD2; j_gene: TRBJ2-1; v_gene: TRBV24-1; CDR3nt: TGTGCCTCTCGGCTGAGCGGGGTGAATGAGCAGTTCTTC; CDR3aa: CASRLSGVNEQFF
abundance: many; d_gene: .; j_gene: TRBJ1-2; v_gene: TRBV2; CDR3nt: TGTGCCAGCAGTGGAGCTACATCGAACTATGGCTACACCTTC; CDR3aa: CASSGATSNYGYTF
abundance: many; d_gene: .; j_gene: TRBJ1-1; v_gene: TRBV12-3/TRBV12-4; CDR3nt: TGTGCCAGCAGTTTCGGGGAAGTGAGAACTGAAGCTTTCTTT; CDR3aa: CASSFGEVRTEAFF
abundance: many; d_gene: TRBD1; j_gene: TRBJ1-1; v_gene: TRBV29-1; CDR3nt: TGCAGCGTTCTAGCCCGACAGGGAGCGAACACTGAAGCTTTCTTT; CDR3aa: CSVLARQGANTEAFF
abundance: .; d_gene: .; j_gene: TRBJ2-7; v_gene: TRBV20-1; CDR3nt: TGCAGTGCTAGAGAGGGCCTCTCCTACGAGCAGTACTTC; CDR3aa: CSAREGLSYEQYF
abundance: .; d_gene: .; j_gene: TRBJ2-5; v_gene: TRBV12-3/TRBV12-4; CDR3nt: TGTGCCAGCAGGACATTAGTGGGCGAGACCCAGTACTTC; CDR3aa: CASRTLVGETQYF